A selection of T cell receptor beta chains follows, all from one sample in a study of siplizumab effects on memory and regulatory T cells. Here immunoSEQ multiplex PCR was the method, and the copy in TCRdb shows in-frame clones only, minus some. The sample holds about 120,000 clones, around 94% seen once. Source material: non-Treg CD4+ T cells sorted from blood. The receptors derive from a human donor in good health. Each CDR3 is given with its conserved first and last residue. D genes are given only for firm matches. Clone size is given for some rows only: seen once, a few or many times, or a class if the clone is expanded.

clone_size,j_call,v_call,d_call,cdr3_length,cdr3_aa,cdr3_nt
once,TRBJ1-2,TRBV5-1,TRBD1,17,CASSFRQGSFSNYGYTF,TGCGCCAGCAGCTTTCGACAGGGGTCTTTTTCTAACTATGGCTACACCTTC
.,TRBJ2-3,TRBV11-2,.,12,CASSLDTDTQYF,TGTGCCAGCAGCTTAGATACAGATACGCAGTATTTT
.,TRBJ2-5,TRBV6-1,TRBD2,14,CASTPGLAVETQYF,TGTGCCAGCACTCCTGGACTAGCGGTGGAGACCCAGTACTTC
.,TRBJ1-5,TRBV29-1,.,14,CSVESGDSNQPQHF,TGCAGCGTTGAATCAGGGGACTCGAATCAGCCCCAGCATTTT
once,TRBJ2-5,TRBV5-1,TRBD2,18,CASSLRPSTSGGAETQYF,TGCGCCAGCAGCCTCAGACCTTCGACTAGCGGGGGGGCAGAGACCCAGTACTTC
.,TRBJ1-5,TRBV10-3,.,15,CAISGASRENQPQHF,TGTGCCATCAGTGGGGCTTCGAGGGAGAATCAGCCCCAGCATTTT
few,TRBJ2-7,TRBV6-5,TRBD1,14,CARRRDRVMDEQYF,TGTGCCAGGAGGAGGGACAGGGTCATGGACGAGCAGTACTTC
.,TRBJ1-3,TRBV5-1,.,13,CASSLDLGNTIYF,TGCGCCAGCAGCTTGGACCTAGGAAACACCATATATTTT
.,TRBJ2-1,TRBV6-4,TRBD2,15,CASSLGLAGSYEQFF,TGTGCCAGCAGCCTCGGACTAGCGGGGTCGTATGAGCAGTTCTTC
.,TRBJ2-7,TRBV2,.,14,CASSARVLTYEQYF,TGTGCCAGCAGCGCCCGGGTCCTGACCTACGAGCAGTACTTC
.,TRBJ1-1,TRBV4-1,.,15,CASSHHSGHNTEAFF,TGCGCCAGCAGCCACCACTCGGGACACAACACTGAAGCTTTCTTT
.,TRBJ1-1,TRBV29-1,.,13,CSVSSGADTEAFF,TGCAGCGTGTCGTCAGGGGCAGATACTGAAGCTTTCTTT
.,TRBJ2-7,TRBV2,.,15,CASSTLTSVKGEQYF,TGTGCCAGCAGCACCCTTACTAGTGTGAAGGGCGAGCAGTACTTC
.,TRBJ1-2,TRBV4-2,TRBD1,16,CASSHEITGGNYGYTF,TGTGCCAGCAGCCACGAAATCACAGGGGGGAACTATGGCTACACCTTC
once,TRBJ1-1,TRBV4-1,TRBD1,15,CASSQTGGGNTEAFF,TGCGCCAGCAGCCAAACAGGGGGAGGGAACACTGAAGCTTTCTTT
.,TRBJ2-2,TRBV7-9,.,13,CASSDWDTGELFF,TGTGCCAGCAGCGACTGGGACACCGGGGAGCTGTTTTTT
.,TRBJ2-5,TRBV11-1,TRBD2,19,CASSRLGTSGSDVEETQYF,TGTGCCAGCAGCCGACTAGGGACTAGCGGGAGTGATGTAGAAGAGACCCAGTACTTC
.,TRBJ2-3,TRBV5-1,.,15,CASSTLVGARDTQYF,TGCGCCAGCAGCACCCTAGTGGGGGCCAGAGATACGCAGTATTTT
.,TRBJ1-1,TRBV7-9,TRBD1,17,CASSLLTKQGVDTEAFF,TGTGCCAGCAGCTTATTAACCAAGCAGGGGGTAGACACTGAAGCTTTCTTT
.,TRBJ2-3,TRBV2,TRBD1,15,CASRPGQGFTDTQYF,TGTGCCAGCAGGCCCGGACAGGGATTCACAGATACGCAGTATTTT
.,TRBJ2-2,TRBV29-1,.,13,CSGKRGSTGELFF,TGCAGCGGCAAACGGGGGTCCACCGGGGAGCTGTTTTTT
.,TRBJ1-1,TRBV7-9,.,15,CASSRLGPLNTEAFF,TGTGCCAGCAGCCGGCTCGGACCGTTGAACACTGAAGCTTTCTTT
.,TRBJ2-3,TRBV11-3,.,12,CASSSGTDTQYF,TGTGCCAGCAGCTCGGGCACAGATACGCAGTATTTT
once,TRBJ2-7,TRBV10-3,.,11,CAISEGFEQYF,TGTGCCATCAGTGAAGGATTCGAGCAGTACTTC
.,TRBJ2-3,TRBV6-1,.,14,CASRVFGQTDTQYF,TGTGCCAGCCGCGTTTTTGGGCAAACAGATACGCAGTATTTT
few,TRBJ1-1,TRBV9,.,13,CASSVALNTEAFF,TGTGCCAGCAGCGTAGCGTTGAACACTGAAGCTTTCTTT
.,TRBJ2-6,TRBV5-5,.,14,CASNQGSGANVLTF,TGTGCCAGCAACCAGGGCTCTGGGGCCAACGTCCTGACTTTC
.,TRBJ2-3,TRBV5-4,TRBD2,17,CASSYRLAGGWTDTQYF,TGTGCCAGCAGCTATAGACTAGCGGGAGGTTGGACAGATACGCAGTATTTT
.,TRBJ1-4,TRBV7-8,.,13,CASSLGMNEKLFF,TGTGCCAGCAGCTTAGGGATGAATGAAAAACTGTTTTTT
.,TRBJ2-7,TRBV27,.,15,CASSRNRDPGNEQYF,TGTGCCAGCAGTCGCAACCGGGACCCAGGGAACGAGCAGTACTTC
few,TRBJ2-7,TRBV6-1,TRBD1,14,CASTFGDSSYEQYF,TGTGCCAGCACCTTCGGGGACAGCTCCTACGAGCAGTACTTC
.,TRBJ2-5,TRBV4-1,.,17,CASSQEGYSTRGETQYF,TGCGCCAGCAGCCAAGAGGGATACTCGACCAGAGGAGAGACCCAGTACTTC
.,TRBJ1-3,TRBV7-2,.,14,CASSLVGKGNTIYF,TGTGCCAGCAGCTTAGTGGGCAAGGGAAACACCATATATTTT
.,TRBJ2-7,TRBV10-3,TRBD1,15,CAISESRQGAYEQYF,TGTGCCATCAGTGAGTCCAGACAGGGGGCCTACGAGCAGTACTTC
.,TRBJ2-7,TRBV7-2,TRBD2,17,CASSLGASGRASYEQYF,TGTGCCAGCAGCTTAGGGGCTAGCGGGAGGGCCTCCTACGAGCAGTACTTC
.,TRBJ2-2,TRBV4-1,TRBD2,18,CASTRGAGGHSGGGELFF,TGCGCCAGCACCAGGGGCGCGGGGGGCCATTCCGGTGGCGGGGAGCTGTTTTTT
.,TRBJ1-5,TRBV29-1,.,13,CSVEAGLNQPQHF,TGCAGCGTTGAGGCAGGCCTCAATCAGCCCCAGCATTTT
once,TRBJ1-1,TRBV5-1,.,14,CASSSGALNTEAFF,TGCGCCAGCAGCTCGGGGGCTTTGAACACTGAAGCTTTCTTT